One and the same sample provided the 32 T cell receptor beta chains below, sequenced in a study of T-cell reconstitution after alpha-beta-depleted transplantation in children. As it was prepared, the TCRbeta library received unique molecular identifiers. TCRdb reprocessed the PCR reads with MiXCR, giving one entry per CDR3 protein. The sample lists roughly 280,000 distinct CDR3 sequences; roughly 10% were seen once. The sample consisted of peripheral blood, taken 180 days after TCRalphabeta/CD19-depleted stem cell transplant. All receptors derive from a male patient aged 2 to 9 who had a stem cell transplant for chronic granulomatous disease, so the T cells may come from the graft donor.

This clonotype was found many times. V and J are TRBV5-1 and TRBJ2-1, with a tentative D call TRBD2 (6 bases). Germline loops: CDR1 SGHRS, CDR2 YFSETQ. The V end was cut by 5 bases, the J end by 6 bases, with 18 bases between. CDR3 size: 15 residues. DNA for the CDR3: TGCGCCAGCAGGGCCTCGGGAGACCTCTCCAATGAGCAGTTCTTC. Encoded protein: CASRASGDLSNEQFF.

This clonotype was recorded many times. The gene calls are TRBV6-2 or TRBV6-3 and TRBJ2-7; tentatively, D is TRBD1 (6 bases). V shed 6 bases and J shed 6 bases, with 12 bases lying between them. The CDR3 covers 12 residues. Germline V CDR1 and CDR2: MNHEY, SVGEGT. CDR3 sequence (DNA): TGTGCCAGCAGACAGGGCCTGGGCGAGCAGTACTTC. This translates into CASRQGLGEQYF.

This clonotype has a count of ten or more. The chain uses TRBV5-1 and TRBJ2-3; a possible D gene is TRBD2 (5 bases). V was pared by 4 bases and J by 2 bases, with 29 bases between. In germline, CDR1 is SGHRS, CDR2 YFSETQ. The length of the CDR3 is 20 residues. CDR3 nucleotides: TGCGCCAGCAGCCCATTAGGTTCTGGTCCCTCTGGAGGTCCCACAGATACGCAGTATTTT. It yields the protein CASSPLGSGPSGGPTDTQYF. Supplemented by reference TRBV5-1 and TRBJ2-3, the full variable domain reads KAGVTQTPRYLIKTRGQQVTLSCSPISGHRSVSWYQQTPGQGLQFLFEYFSETQRNKGNFPGRFSGRQFSNSRSEMNVSTLELGDSALYLCASSPLGSGPSGGPTDTQYFGPGTRLTVL.

CDR3 region: CATGENTGELFF. DNA of the CDR3: TGTGCCACGGGGGAGAACACCGGGGAGCTGTTTTTT. V and J are TRBV15 and TRBJ2-2; D tentatively fits TRBD1 or TRBD2 (5 bases each). The CDR3 is 12 residues long. Trimming cost V 9 bases and J 1 base, with 6 bases left between them. In germline, CDR1 is LNHNV, CDR2 YYDKDF (reference sequence).

The table lists this clonotype with many counts. This sequence joins TRBV20-1 and TRBJ2-5; 7 bases map to TRBD2. Trimming removed 6 bases from V and 7 bases from J; junction bases left unmatched: 17. The CDR3 consists of 15 residues. Germline V gene lookup returns CDR1 DFQATT and CDR2 SNEGSKA (reference sequence). CDR3 loop: CSASSPGRGEGTQYF. The CDR3, as DNA: TGCAGTGCCAGCTCCCCGGGGAGGGGCGAGGGGACCCAGTACTTC.

A single count supports this clonotype. A much larger clone differs from this one at a single base, so this may be a read error. The CDR3 sequence is CATSLVPYTQYF. The DNA for the CDR3 is TGTGCCACCAGCTTAGTCCCGTATACCCAGTACTTC. The chain links TRBV11-2 to TRBJ2-5; D is unclear. CDR1 is SGHAT and CDR2 is FQNNGV in the germline V gene. The CDR3 is made up of 12 amino acids.

This clonotype was observed many times. This chain links TRBV12-3 or TRBV12-4 with TRBJ2-7; tentatively, D is TRBD2 (6 bases). The germline V and J ends were trimmed by 7 bases and 3 bases, with 13 bases remaining between them. The CDR3 is 13 residues long. CDR3 DNA: TGTGCCAGCACCCCGGGAGTGATCTACGAGCAGTACTTC. Translating it yields CASTPGVIYEQYF.

This clonotype was observed a handful of times. The chain links TRBV10-3 to TRBJ2-1; 7 bases line up with TRBD2. Germline assignment: CDR1 ENHRY and CDR2 SYGVKD. The CDR3 has 12 amino acids. V lost 8 bases and J lost 6; bases outside the gene matches: 4. DNA for the CDR3: TGTGCCATCTCGGGGGGATCCAATGAGCAGTTCTTC. Protein: CAISGGSNEQFF.

In this sample, this clonotype turned up a few times. This sequence joins TRBV28 and TRBJ1-1; 8 nucleotides match TRBD1. The V segment lost 6 bases and the J segment 7 bases; nucleotides outside the gene matches: 7. In germline, CDR1 is MDHEN, CDR2 SYDVKM. The CDR3 is 13 amino acids. CDR3 DNA sequence: TGTGCCAGCAGGGTTCGACAGGGGATTGAAGCTTTCTTT. This gives the protein CASRVRQGIEAFF.

Many counts were recorded for this clonotype. The chain has TRBV12-3 or TRBV12-4 and TRBJ2-5, with TRBD1 matching over 7 bases. CDR3 size: 15 residues. With V trimmed by 6 bases and J by 5 bases, 12 bases remained unmatched. The CDR3 coding sequence is TGTGCCAGCAGAATGGAGCAGGGGGAATGGGAGACCCAGTACTTC. It translates to CASRMEQGEWETQYF.

In its sample, this clonotype was seen many times. The J gene is TRBJ2-1, the V gene TRBV6-1, with 9 nucleotides matching TRBD2. The CDR3 contains 14 residues. V shed 6 bases, J shed 1 base, and the junction held 1 base outside the gene matches. CDR1 and CDR2 (germline): MNHNS, SASEGT. CDR3 DNA sequence: TGTGCCAGCAGACTAGCGGGTTCCTACAATGAGCAGTTCTTC. Translating gives CASRLAGSYNEQFF.

In its sample, this clonotype was seen many times. The chain carries TRBV12-3 or TRBV12-4 and TRBJ2-2, with D maybe TRBD2 (6 bases). The germline V and J ends were trimmed by 6 bases and 3 bases, with 14 bases remaining between them. The length of the CDR3 is 15 residues. CDR3 in amino acids: CASSPGAGYTGELFF. The CDR3 DNA is TGTGCCAGCAGCCCTGGGGCGGGGTACACCGGGGAGCTGTTTTTT.

A remark on this clonotype: A read error is possible here, since a much larger clone lies one base away. The chain joins TRBV5-6 to TRBJ2-5; TRBD1 might be the D (6 bases). The CDR3 spans 15 residues. Germline V gene data show CDR1 as SGHDT and CDR2 as YYEEEE. CDR3 loop: CASNLLQGYQETQYF. The DNA of the CDR3 is TGTGCCAGCAACTTGCTTCAGGGGTACCAAGAGACCCAGTACTTC.

This chain uses TRBV28 with TRBJ2-2; unclear D gene. CDR3 length: 17 amino acids. CDR1 MDHEN and CDR2 SYDVKM come from the germline V gene. The V gene lost 4 bases and the J gene lost 5 bases, with 20 bases spanning the gap. DNA for the CDR3: TGTGCCAGCAGTTCCCCTCAGGCCACCATTTTAACCGGGGAGCTGTTTTTT. Protein: CASSSPQATILTGELFF.

This clonotype was seen many times. This rearrangement joins TRBV5-6 to TRBJ2-7, with TRBD1 matching 9 bases. Germline CDR1 SGHDT, CDR2 YYEEEE. This CDR3 is 17 amino acids long. J was trimmed by 0 bases and V by 2 bases; bases with no gene match: 9. In DNA, the CDR3 is TGTGCCAGCAGCTTTACACCGACAGGGGGTCTCTCCTACGAGCAGTACTTC. Amino acids: CASSFTPTGGLSYEQYF. Supplemented by reference TRBV5-6 and TRBJ2-7, the full variable domain reads DAGVTQSPTHLIKTRGQQVTLRCSPKSGHDTVSWYQQALGQGPQFIFQYYEEEERQRGNFPDRFSGHQFPNYSSELNVNALLLGDSALYLCASSFTPTGGLSYEQYFGPGTRLTVT.

This clonotype appeared many times. The chain uses TRBV29-1 and TRBJ2-7; no reliable D call. The CDR3 has 12 residues. CDR1 is SQVTM, CDR2 ANQGSEA, per germline. V was trimmed by 4 bases and J by 5 bases, leaving 12 bases between them. The CDR3 DNA follows: TGCAGCGTTGTCCGGGTTGGGGACGAGCAGTACTTC. The encoded protein is CSVVRVGDEQYF.

The count of this clonotype is one. This may stem from a read error, because a much larger clone lies one nucleotide away. This chain joins TRBV7-9 and TRBJ1-5; D is undetermined. This CDR3 has 14 amino acids. Germline-derived CDR1 and CDR2 are SEHNR and FQNEAQ (reference sequence). Here the CDR3 DNA reads TGTGTCAGCAGCCCCCGGGGAAGCAATCAGCCCCAGCATTTT. Encoded protein: CVSSPRGSNQPQHF.

This clonotype was recorded only once. The CDR3 DNA reads TGTGCCACTTTTCCGGGAGAAGGCTACGAGCAGTACTTC. It yields the protein CATFPGEGYEQYF. The V gene is TRBV28, the J gene TRBJ2-7; a possible D gene is TRBD2 (6 bases). The ends were cut back, 10 bases at V and 3 bases at J, with 16 bases in the middle. CDR1 is MDHEN and CDR2 is SYDVKM in the germline V gene. The length of the CDR3 is 13 residues.

This clonotype came up many times. The rearrangement joins TRBV12-3 or TRBV12-4 to TRBJ1-1; no firm D call. The CDR3 contains 15 residues. V gave up 0 bases and J gave up 0 bases, with 8 bases separating them. CDR3 DNA: TGTGCCAGCAGTTTAGCCGGGAACATGAACACTGAAGCTTTCTTT. Protein: CASSLAGNMNTEAFF.

This clonotype was detected a few times. This chain connects TRBV5-1 to TRBJ2-1, with 8 bases that match TRBD1. The V gene end was trimmed by 3 bases and the J gene end by 0 bases; junction bases not matched to a gene: 2. Germline V lookup: CDR1 SGHRS, CDR2 YFSETQ. This CDR3 contains 15 residues. CDR3 loop: CASSWTGSSYNEQFF. The CDR3 bases are TGCGCCAGCAGCTGGACAGGGTCCTCCTACAATGAGCAGTTCTTC.

Of note for this clonotype: Possible read error: a much larger clone is one base away. The V gene is TRBV4-3, the J gene TRBJ2-4; D might be TRBD2 (5 bases). The CDR3 runs to 13 residues. The ends were cut back, 7 bases at V and 6 bases at J, with 13 bases in the middle. Germline V CDR1 and CDR2: LGHNA, YSLEER. The CDR3: CASTDTEGNIQYF. The CDR3 bases are TGCGCCAGCACCGATACAGAGGGAAACATTCAGTACTTC.

In its sample, this clonotype was seen a few times. The chain has TRBV5-1 and TRBJ2-1, with 13 bases fitting TRBD2. There are 18 residues in the CDR3. Germline CDR1 is SGHRS and CDR2 is YFSETQ. The V and J ends lost 4 bases and 4 bases, in that order; junction bases with no gene match: 11. DNA for the CDR3: TGCGCCAGCAGCCGGGGGACTAGCGGGGCGGCGGGATACAATGAGCAGTTCTTC. This translates into CASSRGTSGAAGYNEQFF. The variable domain in full, with the rest retrieved from reference TRBV5-1 and TRBJ2-1, is KAGVTQTPRYLIKTRGQQVTLSCSPISGHRSVSWYQQTPGQGLQFLFEYFSETQRNKGNFPGRFSGRQFSNSRSEMNVSTLELGDSALYLCASSRGTSGAAGYNEQFFGPGTRLTVL.

This clonotype was counted many times. In DNA, the CDR3 is TGTGCCAGCAGCCAAGATTGGGACTCAAACTTTTACGAGCAGTACTTC. Its translation: CASSQDWDSNFYEQYF. V usage is TRBV3-1 and J usage is TRBJ2-7, with D maybe TRBD2 (6 bases). The germline gives CDR1 LGHDT, CDR2 YNNKEL (reference sequence). Trimming cost V 0 bases and J 4 bases, with 16 bases left between them. The CDR3 runs to 16 residues.

V usage is TRBV13 and J usage is TRBJ2-7; D possibly uses TRBD1 or TRBD2 (5 bases each). The V gene's germline CDR1 is PRHDT and CDR2 FYEKMQ (reference sequence). V lost 5 bases and J 6 bases, leaving 20 bases between the germline ends. The length of the CDR3 is 15 residues. CDR3 residues: CASSPWGKGKGEQYF. Here the CDR3 DNA reads TGTGCCAGCAGCCCGTGGGGGAAAGGGAAAGGCGAGCAGTACTTC.

The chain carries TRBV12-3 or TRBV12-4 and TRBJ1-1, with 8 bases matching TRBD1. The CDR3 contains 17 residues. Unmatched junction bases numbered 9, after V lost 3 bases and J lost 0 bases. CDR3 coding DNA: TGTGCCAGCAGTTTCCCACGACAGGGGCTGATGAACACTGAAGCTTTCTTT. It codes for CASSFPRQGLMNTEAFF.

In the case of this clonotype: Being one base from a much bigger clone, this may be a read error. V usage is TRBV4-2 and J usage is TRBJ2-4; 7 bases are a match to TRBD2. Looked up from germline, CDR1 is LGHNA and CDR2 is YNFKEQ. The CDR3 extends over 16 amino acids. The CDR3: CASSQEGGSPKYIQYF. In nucleotides, the CDR3 is TGTGCCAGCAGCCAAGAGGGAGGGAGTCCCAAATACATTCAGTACTTC.

This clonotype was found many times. The genes are TRBV20-1 and TRBJ2-7; TRBD2 agrees at 7 bases. The length of the CDR3 is 14 residues. The ends lost 2 bases at V and 3 bases at J; junction bases unmatched: 7. Germline values: CDR1 DFQATT, CDR2 SNEGSKA (reference sequence). The CDR3 nucleotides read TGCAGTGCTAGAACGAGACTAGCCAGCTACGAGCAGTACTTC. Its protein is CSARTRLASYEQYF.

This clonotype has a handful of counts. In DNA, the CDR3 is TGCAGTGCTAGAGATCTGTGGGGAGAGTCCCAGCATTTT. Encoded protein: CSARDLWGESQHF. V gene TRBV20-1 combines with J gene TRBJ1-5; D is undetermined. The CDR3 is 13 amino acids. CDR1 and CDR2 from the germline V gene are DFQATT and SNEGSKA (reference sequence). Trimming removed 0 bases at V and 11 bases at J, with 14 bases between.

Details on this clonotype: This may be a read error, as it is one base from a much larger clone. The V gene is TRBV11-2, the J gene TRBJ2-2, with TRBD2 matching 9 bases. The CDR3 has 17 amino acids. CDR1 is SGHAT, CDR2 FQNNGV, per germline. The J segment lost 0 bases and the V segment lost 4 bases, leaving 6 bases of the junction unmatched. This CDR3 is CASSSGSSGANTGELFF. CDR3 nucleotides: TGTGCCAGCAGCTCCGGATCTAGCGGGGCGAACACCGGGGAGCTGTTTTTT.

At least ten counts were recorded for this clonotype. The chain links TRBV6-2 or TRBV6-3 to TRBJ1-2, with TRBD1 matching 7 bases. J gave up 3 bases and V 6 bases, and 4 bases lay outside the gene matches. The CDR3 totals 13 residues. From germline, CDR1 is MNHEY and CDR2 SVGEGT. The CDR3 sequence is CASRPGQDYGYTF. The CDR3 DNA sequence: TGTGCCAGCAGACCCGGACAGGACTATGGCTACACCTTC.

Of note for this clonotype: This may be a read error: a much more frequent sequence differs by one nucleotide. The J gene is TRBJ2-5, the V gene TRBV15; 8 bases are a match to TRBD1. The CDR3 covers 15 residues. The germline V gene has CDR1 LNHNV and CDR2 YYDKDF (reference sequence). V lost 3 bases to trimming and J lost 2 bases; unmatched junction nucleotides: 5. Here the CDR3 reads CATSRPRTGQETQYF. As DNA, the CDR3 is TGTGCCACCAGCAGGCCCAGGACAGGGCAAGAGACCCAGTACTTC.

This clonotype was recorded at least ten times. The chain uses TRBV28 and TRBJ2-4; 9 bases agree with TRBD1. Germline assignment: CDR1 MDHEN and CDR2 SYDVKM. The V segment lost 4 bases and the J segment 8 bases; nucleotides outside the gene matches: 12. The CDR3 is made up of 16 amino acids. The DNA for the CDR3 is TGTGCCAGCAGTTCCCCTGGGACAGGGAAGTTATACATTCAGTACTTC. Encoded protein: CASSSPGTGKLYIQYF.